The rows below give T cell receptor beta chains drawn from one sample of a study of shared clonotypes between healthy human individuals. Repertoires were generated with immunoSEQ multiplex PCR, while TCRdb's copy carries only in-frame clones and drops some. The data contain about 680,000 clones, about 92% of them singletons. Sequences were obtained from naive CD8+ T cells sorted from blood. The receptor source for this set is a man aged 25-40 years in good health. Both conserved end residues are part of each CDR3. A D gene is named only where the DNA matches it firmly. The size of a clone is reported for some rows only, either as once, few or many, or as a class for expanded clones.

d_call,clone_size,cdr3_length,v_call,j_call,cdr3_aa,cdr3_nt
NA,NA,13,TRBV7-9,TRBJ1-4,CASSTRTNEKLFF,TGTGCCAGCAGCACTCGAACTAATGAAAAACTGTTTTTT
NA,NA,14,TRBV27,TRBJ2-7,CASSLTPLRLEQYF,TGTGCCAGCAGTTTAACTCCCCTACGCCTCGAGCAGTACTTC
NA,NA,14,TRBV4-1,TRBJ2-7,CASSQTGAFYEQYF,TGCGCCAGCAGCCAAACCGGGGCTTTCTACGAGCAGTACTTC
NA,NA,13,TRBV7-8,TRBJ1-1,CASSLAAVERAFF,TGTGCCAGCAGCTTAGCGGCCGTCGAACGGGCTTTCTTT
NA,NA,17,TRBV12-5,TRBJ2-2,CASGLEIGTPNTGELFF,TGTGCTAGTGGTTTGGAGATCGGGACGCCCAACACCGGGGAGCTGTTTTTT
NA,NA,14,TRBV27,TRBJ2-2,CASRSFQNTGELFF,TGTGCCAGCAGATCCTTTCAGAACACCGGGGAGCTGTTTTTT
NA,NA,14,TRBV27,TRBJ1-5,CASSRTISNQPQHF,TGTGCCAGCAGTCGGACTATTAGCAATCAGCCCCAGCATTTT
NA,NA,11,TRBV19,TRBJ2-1,CAAGLPDEQFF,TGTGCCGCCGGGTTGCCGGATGAGCAGTTCTTC
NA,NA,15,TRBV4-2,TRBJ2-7,CASSQEAGSSYEQYF,TGTGCCAGCAGCCAGGAAGCGGGCAGCTCCTACGAGCAGTACTTC
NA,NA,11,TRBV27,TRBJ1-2,CASQGNYGYTF,TGTGCCAGCCAGGGGAACTATGGCTACACCTTC
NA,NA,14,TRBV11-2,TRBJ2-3,CASSRRAGVDTQYF,TGTGCCAGCAGCCGCAGGGCAGGGGTAGATACGCAGTATTTT
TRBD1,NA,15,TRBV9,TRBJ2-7,CASSVGATGGVEQYF,TGTGCCAGCAGCGTAGGTGCGACAGGGGGCGTCGAGCAGTACTTC
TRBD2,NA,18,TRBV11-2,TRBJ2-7,CVSSTRTTSGSSSYEQYF,TGTGTCAGCAGCACCCGAACGACTAGCGGGAGTTCCTCCTACGAGCAGTACTTC
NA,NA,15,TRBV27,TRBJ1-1,CASSAHEGGATEAFF,TGTGCCAGCAGTGCCCACGAGGGAGGGGCCACTGAAGCTTTCTTT
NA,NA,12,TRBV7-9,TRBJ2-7,CASSSGTYEQYF,TGTGCCAGCAGCTCAGGAACCTACGAGCAGTACTTC
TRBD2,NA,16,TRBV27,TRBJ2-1,CASSYLTASGNNEQFF,TGTGCCAGCAGTTACCTTACGGCTAGCGGAAACAATGAGCAGTTCTTC
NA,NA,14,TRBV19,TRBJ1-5,CASSIAGILQPQHF,TGTGCCAGTAGTATAGCAGGGATTCTTCAGCCCCAGCATTTT
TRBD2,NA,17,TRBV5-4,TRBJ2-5,CASSLGEGIDGVETQYF,TGTGCCAGCAGCCTGGGGGAGGGTATAGACGGCGTGGAGACCCAGTACTTC
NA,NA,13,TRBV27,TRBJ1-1,CASSPTGSPEAFF,TGTGCCAGCAGTCCCACCGGATCTCCTGAAGCTTTCTTT
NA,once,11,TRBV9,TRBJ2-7,CASGRRDEQYF,TGTGCCAGCGGGCGGCGGGACGAGCAGTACTTC
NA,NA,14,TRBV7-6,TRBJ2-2,CASSLGAGDGELFF,TGTGCCAGCAGCTTAGGGGCAGGGGACGGGGAGCTGTTTTTT
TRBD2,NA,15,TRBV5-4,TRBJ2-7,CASSFLAGGTYEQYF,TGTGCCAGCAGCTTCCTAGCGGGAGGCACCTACGAGCAGTACTTC
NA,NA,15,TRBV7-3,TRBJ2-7,CASSADSLGSYEQYF,TGTGCCAGCAGCGCAGACAGCTTAGGGTCCTACGAGCAGTACTTC
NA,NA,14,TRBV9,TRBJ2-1,CASSLLGRHNEQFF,TGTGCCAGCAGCCTCCTAGGGAGACACAATGAGCAGTTCTTC
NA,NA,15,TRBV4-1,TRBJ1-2,CASSQEAQAGYGYTF,TGCGCCAGCAGCCAGGAGGCACAGGCCGGCTATGGCTACACCTTC
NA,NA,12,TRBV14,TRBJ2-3,CASSQDPDTQYF,TGTGCCAGCAGCCAAGACCCAGATACGCAGTATTTT
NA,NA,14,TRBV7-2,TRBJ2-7,CASRPYAAAYEQYF,TGTGCCAGCAGACCCTACGCAGCAGCCTACGAGCAGTACTTC
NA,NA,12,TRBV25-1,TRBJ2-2,CASSVFTGELFF,TGTGCCAGCAGTGTATTCACCGGGGAGCTGTTTTTT
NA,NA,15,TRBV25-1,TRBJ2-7,CASSGWGEAGYEQYF,TGTGCCAGCAGTGGATGGGGGGAGGCGGGCTACGAGCAGTACTTC
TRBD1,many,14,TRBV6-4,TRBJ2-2,CASSGTGDTGELFF,TGTGCCAGCAGTGGGACAGGGGACACCGGGGAGCTGTTTTTT
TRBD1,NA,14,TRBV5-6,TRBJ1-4,CASSWGQANEKLFF,TGTGCCAGCAGCTGGGGACAGGCGAATGAAAAACTGTTTTTT
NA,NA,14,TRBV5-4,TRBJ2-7,CASSLDQGTYEQYF,TGTGCCAGCAGCTTGGATCAGGGAACCTACGAGCAGTACTTC
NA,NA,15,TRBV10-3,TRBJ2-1,CAISESGLGANEQFF,TGTGCCATCAGTGAGTCCGGGCTTGGAGCCAATGAGCAGTTCTTC
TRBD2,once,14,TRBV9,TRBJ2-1,CASSAGLAGPLQFF,TGTGCCAGCAGCGCGGGACTAGCGGGCCCTTTACAGTTCTTC
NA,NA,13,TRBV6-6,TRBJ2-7,CASSYSVSYEQYF,TGTGCCAGCAGTTACTCGGTGTCCTACGAGCAGTACTTC
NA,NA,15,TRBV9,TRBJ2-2,CASSPRTVNTGELFF,TGTGCCAGCAGCCCACGGACAGTTAACACCGGGGAGCTGTTTTTT
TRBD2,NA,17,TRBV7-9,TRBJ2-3,CASSLAGAGGMTDTQYF,TGTGCCAGCAGCTTAGCGGGGGCGGGAGGAATGACAGATACGCAGTATTTT
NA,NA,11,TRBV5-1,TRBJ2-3,CASSWGDTQYF,TGCGCCAGCAGCTGGGGGGATACGCAGTATTTT
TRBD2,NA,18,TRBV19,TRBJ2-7,CASSIESSGLAGAYEQYF,TGTGCCAGTAGTATAGAGAGTTCCGGACTAGCGGGAGCCTACGAGCAGTACTTC
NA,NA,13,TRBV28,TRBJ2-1,CASNQILGREQFF,TGTGCCAGCAACCAGATTCTGGGACGAGAGCAGTTCTTC
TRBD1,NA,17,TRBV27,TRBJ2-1,CASSSAPGTDSYNEQFF,TGTGCCAGCAGTTCAGCCCCCGGGACAGACTCCTACAATGAGCAGTTCTTC
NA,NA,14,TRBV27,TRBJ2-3,CAKEAGISTDTQYF,TGTGCCAAGGAGGCGGGAATAAGCACAGATACGCAGTATTTT
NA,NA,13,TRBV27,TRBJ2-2,CASSFAATEELFF,TGTGCCAGCAGTTTCGCAGCGACCGAGGAGCTGTTTTTT
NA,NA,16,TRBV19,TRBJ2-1,CASRGGGTRLDNEQFF,TGTGCCAGTAGGGGCGGCGGGACAAGACTGGACAATGAGCAGTTCTTC
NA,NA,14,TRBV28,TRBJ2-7,CASSRQLTTYEQYF,TGTGCCAGCAGTCGTCAACTAACTACCTACGAGCAGTACTTC
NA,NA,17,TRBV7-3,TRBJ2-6,CASSLHGGVSGANVLTF,TGTGCCAGCAGCCTACACGGCGGGGTCTCTGGGGCCAACGTCCTGACTTTC
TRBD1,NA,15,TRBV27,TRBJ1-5,CASSWTGYGNQPQHF,TGTGCCAGCAGTTGGACAGGGTATGGCAATCAGCCCCAGCATTTT